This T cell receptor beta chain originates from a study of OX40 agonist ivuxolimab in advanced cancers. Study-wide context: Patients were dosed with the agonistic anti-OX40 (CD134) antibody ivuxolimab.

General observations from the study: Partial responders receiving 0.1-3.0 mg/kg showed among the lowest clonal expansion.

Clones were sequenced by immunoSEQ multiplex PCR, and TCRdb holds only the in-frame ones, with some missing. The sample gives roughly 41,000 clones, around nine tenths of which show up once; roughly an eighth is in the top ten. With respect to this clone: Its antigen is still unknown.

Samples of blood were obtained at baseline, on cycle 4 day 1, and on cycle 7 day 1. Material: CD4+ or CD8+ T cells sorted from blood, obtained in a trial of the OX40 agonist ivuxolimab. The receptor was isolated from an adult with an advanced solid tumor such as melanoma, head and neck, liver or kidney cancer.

The CDR3, as DNA: TGTGCCAGAAGCTTGGCCGATCCTCGATCCTCCTACGAGCAGTACTTC. The encoded protein is CARSLADPRSSYEQYF. V and J are TRBV5-3 and TRBJ2-7; D call uncertain. TRBV5-3 is an ORF for which the function is uncertain. Deletions cut 0 bases from V and 0 bases from J, with 13 bases between. This CDR3 is 16 amino acids long.